The present entry profiles one T cell receptor beta chain with its context. One entry per CDR3 protein results from TCRdb running MiXCR on the RT-PCR reads. The profile covers around 23,000 distinct CDR3 sequences, with 42% appearing a single time and around 72% taken by the ten largest. This sample was included in a study of patients and donors after allogeneic stem cell transplantation. CDR3 size: 16 residues. V lost 5 bases, J lost 1 base, and 7 bases stayed unmatched. This sequence originates from a human donor who was either an allogeneic HSCT recipient or a stem cell or donor lymphocyte infusion donor (not recorded which). It is not recorded whose cells these are; they may come from a transplant donor. This sequence joins TRBV12-3 or TRBV12-4 and TRBJ1-5; 8 bases fit TRBD1. Sequenced sample: blood, either unsorted or a sorted T cell fraction (not recorded which). CDR3 protein: CASSHSGGRSNQPQHF. In nucleotides, the CDR3 is TGTGCCAGCAGTCATTCAGGGGGCCGAAGCAATCAGCCCCAGCATTTT.